A selection of T cell receptor beta chains follows, all from one sample in a study of breast tumors, draining lymph nodes, adjacent tissues. TCRdb independently ran MiXCR on the multiplex PCR reads; one entry per CDR3 protein. The data show some 120,000 distinct CDR3 sequences, around 20% seen once. The sample comprised axillary lymph node tissue. All receptors come from a female donor with breast cancer. Some clones in this sample may be carry-over from other donors' samples. The CDR3 runs from the conserved cysteine through the conserved F or W. Only part of the rows carry a size: once, few, many, or a class if the clone is expanded.

cdr3_length | j_call | v_call | clone_size | cdr3_aa
13 | TRBJ2-7 | TRBV28 | many | CASSLSGRNEQYF
19 | TRBJ2-3 | TRBV5-1 | many | CASPPGLAGGVISTDTQYF
15 | TRBJ2-5 | TRBV19 | many | CASSTGWLGQETQYF
14 | TRBJ1-6 | TRBV19 | many | CASRGDSYNSPLHF
13 | TRBJ2-5 | TRBV20-1 | many | CSARNYPKETQYF
11 | TRBJ1-3 | TRBV10-3 | few | CASLGGNTIYF
16 | TRBJ2-1 | TRBV15 | many | CATSRAGGRGLYEQFF
12 | TRBJ2-1 | TRBV28 | NA | CASSWTSNEQFF
17 | TRBJ2-5 | TRBV19 | many | CASSGEGQGRFAETQYF
13 | TRBJ2-3 | TRBV7-8 | many | CASSQQVTDTQYF
14 | TRBJ1-5 | TRBV19 | few | CASSILGGVEPQHF
15 | TRBJ2-5 | TRBV5-6 | many | CASSLVGARGETQYF
16 | TRBJ1-3 | TRBV7-9 | many | CASSSTPTDSGNTIYF
17 | TRBJ2-5 | TRBV12-3/TRBV12-4 | NA | CASSGPPSRTPQETQYF
16 | TRBJ1-5 | TRBV5-5 | many | CASSLQGLLGDQPQHF
16 | TRBJ2-3 | TRBV5-5 | many | CASSLKLAGVTDTQYF
15 | TRBJ2-7 | TRBV18 | many | CASSPPTGRSYEQYF
15 | TRBJ2-2 | TRBV5-8 | many | CASSLGLGNTGELFF
16 | TRBJ2-5 | TRBV5-4 | few | CASSLPAGGNQETQYF
15 | TRBJ1-6 | TRBV20-1 | many | CSASALLTSDSPLHF
17 | TRBJ2-3 | TRBV19 | many | CASSIPLAGGGTDTQYF
16 | TRBJ2-5 | TRBV7-7 | NA | CASSSGTSGIEETQYF
17 | TRBJ2-3 | TRBV11-3 | many | CASSRGLAGMSTDTQYF
11 | TRBJ2-1 | TRBV5-6 | many | CASSRNNEQFF
15 | TRBJ1-3 | TRBV30 | few | CACTSSGAGGNTIYF
14 | TRBJ2-7 | TRBV7-9 | NA | CASGLAGEFYEQHF
15 | TRBJ1-4 | TRBV25-1 | many | CASSEWLSGNEKLFF
17 | TRBJ2-2 | TRBV27 | few | CASSLPFAGESTGELFF
16 | TRBJ2-3 | TRBV12-3/TRBV12-4 | many | CASSFYRGLDGGTQYF
11 | TRBJ2-1 | TRBV12-3/TRBV12-4 | few | CASSFLDEQFF
15 | TRBJ2-2 | TRBV29-1 | medium-sized | CSVEWSGKAIGELFF
16 | TRBJ2-3 | TRBV13 | many | CASSEISGFGTDTQYF
13 | TRBJ1-2 | TRBV10-3 | many | CAISFGTLSGYTF
15 | TRBJ1-2 | TRBV4-1 | many | CASSPGTPRNYGYTF
12 | TRBJ1-2 | TRBV20-1 | many | CSANRINYGYTF
14 | TRBJ1-1 | TRBV19 | NA | CASSIGGVGTEAFF
15 | TRBJ1-4 | TRBV6-4 | many | CASSDCRAYNEKLFF
14 | TRBJ2-5 | TRBV20-1 | many | CSASSSAGPVARHF
17 | TRBJ1-5 | TRBV27 | few | CASSPFGFEGSNQPQHF
12 | TRBJ2-7 | TRBV7-9 | many | CASSLVAGEQYF
14 | TRBJ2-1 | TRBV6-5 | many | CASSTSLLGNEQFF
15 | TRBJ1-2 | TRBV10-1 | few | CASTESQGINYGYTF
14 | TRBJ1-4 | TRBV16 | NA | CASSQSPTNEKLFF
13 | TRBJ1-1 | TRBV18 | NA | CASSPVANTEAFF
17 | TRBJ2-6 | TRBV6-6 | many | CASSRKYRASGANVLTF
14 | TRBJ2-3 | TRBV27 | few | CASSLLQGPDTQYF
13 | TRBJ2-7 | TRBV29-1 | many | CSVSTGSSYEQYF
17 | TRBJ2-1 | TRBV28 | many | CASSPFSPVVGRGEQFF
19 | TRBJ2-6 | TRBV20-1 | NA | CSARAGMGPTSSGANVLTF
18 | TRBJ2-7 | TRBV9 | many | CASSVAPSTSGYSYEQYF